This T cell receptor (beta chain) was profiled in a study of blood T cell repertoires in COVID-19. Study information: From T cells, B-cell-depleted T cells, or PBMCs came the material, which was cDNA or gDNA.

In the authors' workflow: Nucleated cell counts were estimated from reference gene primer amplification. Sequenced by immunoSEQ multiplex PCR; TCRdb stores in-frame clones only, minus some. The V and J calls and clone size were taken over from that table, and D and trimming were inferred from the DNA. The repertoire holds approximately 160,000 clones, roughly 83% seen once, with about 14% in the top ten. This sequence originates from a man younger than 35 with active or convalescent COVID-19. The sequencing input was peripheral blood.

The CDR3 bases are TGTGCCAGCAGCCCCCGGACAGGGGGTGAAAATGAGCAGTTCTTC. It encodes CASSPRTGGENEQFF. The V and J genes are TRBV11-3 and TRBJ2-1, with 10 bases lining up with TRBD1. In germline, CDR1 is SGHNT, CDR2 YENEEA. This CDR3 has 15 residues. The ends lost 5 bases at V and 7 bases at J; junction bases unmatched: 8.